This entry is about one TCR beta chain. Its target is unknown. J was trimmed by 0 bases and V by 6 bases; bases with no gene match: 4. This CDR3 comprises 15 residues. The germline CDR1 and CDR2 sequences are MGHDK and SYGVNS. The record originates from a study of cytomegalovirus exposure and HLA in healthy donors. Background on the study: The roughly 100 million unique TCR beta sequences, from 150 million to 200 million T cells, were found by an earlier analysis.

60 Vbeta and 13 Jbeta primers were used in PCR. Using immunoSEQ multiplex PCR, the repertoire was profiled, and TCRdb retains in-frame clones only, with some absent. Among around 90,000 clones, roughly 85% were seen once, and the ten largest hold 7.4%. Study-level points and caveats: Later findings reportedly placed an Asian-associated ancestry cluster below the approximately 670-donor mean for N-insertions. A later analysis found TCR association rates differed by HLA locus, highest for DRB1 and lowest for HLA-C.

The V gene is TRBV25-1, the J gene TRBJ2-1; 8 nucleotides agree with TRBD2. The clonotype comes from a man between 40 and 49 years old in good health and CMV-seropositive. The sequencing sample was made of PBMCs. Written as DNA, the CDR3 is TGTGCCAGCAGATCCAGCGGGAGCTCCTACAATGAGCAGTTCTTC. Protein: CASRSSGSSYNEQFF. Based on the CDR3 plus reference TRBV25-1 and TRBJ2-1, the full variable domain is EADIYQTPRYLVIGTGKKITLECSQTMGHDKMYWYQQDPGMELHLIHYSYGVNSTEKGDLSSESTVSRIRTEHFPLTLESARPSHTSQYLCASRSSGSSYNEQFFGPGTRLTVL.